This T cell receptor beta chain was captured in a study of cytomegalovirus exposure and HLA in healthy donors. Study at large: Genotyping of 430 or so donors showed that around 81% belonged to the Caucasian-associated ancestry cluster. General study findings and limits: In a later analysis, TCR beta V- and J-gene trimming was associated with a missense DCLRE1C variant. Cytomegalovirus status was reportedly diagnosed by the classifier with high specificity and sensitivity.

This clone came up a few times. Its specificity is not known. PCR involved 60 Vbeta and 13 Jbeta primers. Sequencing was performed with immunoSEQ multiplex PCR; in TCRdb, only in-frame clones are kept and a portion is missing. Among about 170,000 clones, about 79% were seen once, and the ten largest hold approximately 2.1%. With 4 bases removed from V and 4 bases from J, the gap between germline ends came to 9 bases. The germline gives CDR1 SGDLS, CDR2 YYNGEE. The CDR3 is made up of 13 amino acids. The specimen was PBMCs. This TCR was sampled from a woman aged 45-65 years in good health and CMV-seronegative. The genes are TRBV9 and TRBJ1-5, with D maybe TRBD1 (6 bases). In DNA, the CDR3 is TGTGCCAGCAGCTCTACAGGGAATCAGCCCCAGCATTTT. It is translated as CASSSTGNQPQHF.